What follows are 6 T cell receptor beta chains derived from one specimen sequenced in a study of T cells after yellow fever vaccination (dated by TCRdb to the late 2010s). The intended sense of this specimen's treatment or condition label: live attenuated yellow fever vaccine strain. Libraries were constructed by 5' RACE. The sample was run on an Illumina HiSeq 2500. TCRdb itself trimmed the public reads at Q25 with fastp, ran MiXCR and retained productive beta chains. Duplicate CDR3 protein sequences are folded into a single record with the most common DNA and genes. The sample includes 450,000 to 600,000 distinct CDR3 sequences, with less than 15% observed a single time. The ten largest clones represent 11% to 15% of the sample. Specimen: PBMCs, collected on the day of the yellow fever booster vaccination. The receptors were gathered from a man aged 30 to 39 who received the YFV17D yellow fever vaccine.

In its sample, this clonotype was seen a few times. V usage is TRBV20-1 and J usage is TRBJ2-1, with 10 bases identical to TRBD2. CDR1 and CDR2 (germline): DFQATT, SNEGSKA (reference sequence). The CDR3 is made up of 14 amino acids. V was clipped by 5 bases and J by 6 bases; unmatched bases: 7. The CDR3 spells CSAPLRLAGNEQFF. The CDR3, as DNA: TGCAGTGCTCCTCTACGACTAGCGGGCAATGAGCAGTTCTTC.

In this sample, this clonotype turned up a few times. This chain joins TRBV7-9 and TRBJ2-6; D not certain. Germline V gene sequence: CDR1 SEHNR, CDR2 FQNEAQ (reference sequence). V lost 5 bases and J 4 bases, leaving 12 bases between the germline ends. The CDR3 sequence is 15 residues long. The CDR3 nucleotides are TGTGCCAGCAGCCATAAGCTCGAGGGGGCCAACGTCCTGACTTTC. Translated, it gives CASSHKLEGANVLTF.

This clonotype was counted between two and nine times. The V and J genes are TRBV10-1 and TRBJ2-1; perhaps TRBD1 as D (6 bases). This CDR3 contains 13 residues. The germline V and J ends were trimmed by 3 bases and 9 bases, with 12 bases remaining between them. Germline V gene sequence: CDR1 WNHNN, CDR2 SYGVQD (reference sequence). CDR3 in amino acids: CASSETSDSEQFF. As DNA, the CDR3 is TGCGCCAGCAGTGAAACCTCGGACAGTGAGCAGTTCTTC.

J is TRBJ1-1 and V is TRBV18, with D unclear. V dropped 6 bases and J dropped 7 bases, with 24 bases sitting between them. The CDR3 loop spans 16 amino acids. Germline V gene lookup returns CDR1 KGHSH and CDR2 LQKENI. CDR3 amino acids: CASSPFGARSGDEAFF. CDR3 in DNA: TGTGCCAGCTCTCCCTTTGGAGCGCGGTCCGGAGATGAAGCTTTCTTT.

The chain employs TRBV6-2 or TRBV6-3 and TRBJ1-1; D remains unclear. Trimming pared 2 bases from V and 5 bases from J, leaving 12 bases between. The CDR3 runs to 14 residues. Germline V gene sequence: CDR1 MNHEY, CDR2 SVGEGT. The DNA for the CDR3 is TGTGCCAGCAGTTACGCCACGGTGAGAACTGAAGCTTTCTTT. Its translation: CASSYATVRTEAFF.

The genes are TRBV6-1 and TRBJ2-1, with 7 bases identical to TRBD2. V lost 6 bases and J lost 0; bases outside the gene matches: 14. Germline CDR1 MNHNS, CDR2 SASEGT. The CDR3 has 18 amino acids. CDR3 loop: CASSHTPWEGSSYNEQFF. The CDR3 DNA is TGTGCCAGCAGCCATACGCCTTGGGAGGGTAGCTCCTACAATGAGCAGTTCTTC.